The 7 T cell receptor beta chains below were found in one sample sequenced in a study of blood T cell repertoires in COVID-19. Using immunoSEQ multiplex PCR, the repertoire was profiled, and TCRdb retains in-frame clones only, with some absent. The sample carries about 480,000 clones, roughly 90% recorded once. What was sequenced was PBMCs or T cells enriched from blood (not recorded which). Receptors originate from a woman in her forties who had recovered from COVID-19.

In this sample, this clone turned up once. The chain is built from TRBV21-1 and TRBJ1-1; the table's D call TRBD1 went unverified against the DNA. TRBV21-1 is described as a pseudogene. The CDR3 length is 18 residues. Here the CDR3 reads CASSILTGGQPPNTEAFF. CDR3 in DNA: TGTGCCAGCAGCATATTGACAGGGGGCCAACCTCCCAACACTGAAGCTTTCTTT.

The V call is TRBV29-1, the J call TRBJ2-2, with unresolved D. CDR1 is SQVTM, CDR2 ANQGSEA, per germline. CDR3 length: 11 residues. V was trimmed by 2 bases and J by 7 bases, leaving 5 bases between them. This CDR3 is CSVEFGGELFF. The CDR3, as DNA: TGCAGCGTTGAATTCGGCGGGGAGCTGTTTTTT.

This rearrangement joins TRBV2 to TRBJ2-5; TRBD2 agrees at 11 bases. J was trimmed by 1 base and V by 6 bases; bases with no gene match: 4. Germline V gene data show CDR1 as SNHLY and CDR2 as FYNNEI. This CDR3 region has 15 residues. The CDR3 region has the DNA TGTGCCAGCAGGGGGACTAGCGGCCCCCAAGAGACCCAGTACTTC. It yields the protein CASRGTSGPQETQYF.

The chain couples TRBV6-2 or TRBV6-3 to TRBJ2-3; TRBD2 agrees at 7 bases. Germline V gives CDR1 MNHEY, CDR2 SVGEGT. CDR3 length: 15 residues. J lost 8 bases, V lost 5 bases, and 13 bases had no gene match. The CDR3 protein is CASSRGERRAATQYF. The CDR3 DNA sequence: TGTGCCAGCAGTCGGGGGGAGCGGAGGGCCGCTACGCAGTATTTT.

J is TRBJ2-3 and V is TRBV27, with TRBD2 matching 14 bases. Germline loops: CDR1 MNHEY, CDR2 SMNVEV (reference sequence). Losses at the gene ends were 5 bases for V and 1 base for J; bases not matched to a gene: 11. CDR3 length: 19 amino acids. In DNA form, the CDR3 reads TGTGCCAGCAGTGTCTCGGGACTAGCGGGAGTAGAGGGCACAGATACGCAGTATTTT. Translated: CASSVSGLAGVEGTDTQYF.

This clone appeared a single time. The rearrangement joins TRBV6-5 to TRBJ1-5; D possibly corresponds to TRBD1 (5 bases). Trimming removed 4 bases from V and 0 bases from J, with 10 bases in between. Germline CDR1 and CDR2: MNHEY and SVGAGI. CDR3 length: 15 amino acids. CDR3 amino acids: CASSSPTDSNQPQHF. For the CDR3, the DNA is TGTGCCAGCAGTTCCCCGACAGATAGCAATCAGCCCCAGCATTTT.

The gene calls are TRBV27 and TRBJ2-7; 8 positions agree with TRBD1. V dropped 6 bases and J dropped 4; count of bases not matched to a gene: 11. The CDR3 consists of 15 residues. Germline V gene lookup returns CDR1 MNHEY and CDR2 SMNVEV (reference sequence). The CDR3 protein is CASRDAGTGEYEQYF. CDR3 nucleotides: TGTGCCAGCAGGGACGCCGGGACAGGAGAGTACGAGCAGTACTTC.